This paragraph covers one T cell receptor (beta chain) sequence. What it binds is unknown. Investigators sorted PBMCs to obtain both CD4+ and CD8+ T cells. This sample was taken from a study of CD8+ T cells in alopecia areata. Following RNA extraction, reverse transcription yielded cDNA that acted as the sequencing template. Measured with immunoSEQ multiplex PCR; TCRdb has only the in-frame clones, and not every one. The data contain 45,000 to 60,000 clones, 90% to 97% of them singletons. The study's findings and limits: Affected lesional scalp, above all in alopecia totalis/universalis, was more clonal than normal scalp. Scalp samples also contribute reads from the resident alphabeta T cells found in normal skin.

Sequencing used CD8+ T cells sorted from blood, obtained at week 0. The receptor comes from a human donor with alopecia areata.

The CDR3 here is CASSPTKVASYEQYF. CDR3 bases: TGTGCCAGCAGCCCCACCAAGGTGGCTTCCTACGAGCAGTACTTC. This rearrangement joins TRBV11-2 to TRBJ2-7; D is unclear. Germline V CDR1 and CDR2: SGHAT, FQNNGV. This CDR3 comprises 15 residues. The V gene lost 5 bases and the J gene lost 1 base, with 15 bases spanning the gap.